Below, one TCR beta chain is given with its context. Its specificity is unknown. This sample is part of a study of radiation and T cells in renal cell carcinoma. Study context: Nephrectomy followed 15 Gy stereotactic body radiation by 4 weeks.

Broader study findings: In blood, top tumor clones expanded by 2 weeks, shrinking by 4.

Using immunoSEQ multiplex PCR, the repertoire was profiled, and TCRdb retains in-frame clones only, with some absent. Among 87,000 or so clones listed, about 88% were seen once. As to time point: baseline pretreatment blood. The treatment was: 15 Gy SBRT to primary tumor, nephrectomy 4 weeks later. V lost 3 bases, J lost 1 base, and 0 bases lay in between. Germline V gene sequence: CDR1 GTSNPN, CDR2 SVGIG (reference sequence). CDR3 length: 11 amino acids. The material was blood, obtained from a patient whose treatment included radiotherapy and nephrectomy. This sequence originates from a man aged 45-65 years with renal cell carcinoma. The rearrangement uses TRBV30 and TRBJ2-2; D is uncertain. The CDR3 region is CAWRNTGELFF. DNA for the CDR3: TGTGCCTGGAGGAACACCGGGGAGCTGTTTTTT.